These 31 T cell receptor beta chains were all obtained from the same sample, sequenced in a study of blood T cell repertoires in COVID-19. TCRdb keeps only in-frame clones here, not all; method: immunoSEQ multiplex PCR. Among 450,000 to 500,000 clones listed, approximately 86% were seen once. The sample taken for sequencing was PBMCs or T cells enriched from blood (not recorded which). The source of these receptors is a woman aged 55-69 years who had recovered from COVID-19.

J is TRBJ2-1 and V is TRBV27; TRBD1 might be the D (5 bases). Trimming cost V 2 bases and J 4 bases, with 15 bases left between them. CDR1 is MNHEY and CDR2 is SMNVEV in the germline V gene (reference sequence). CDR3 length: 16 amino acids. The chain's CDR3 is CASSLVRVPTYNEQFF. CDR3 nucleotides: TGTGCCAGCAGTTTAGTCAGGGTCCCAACTTACAATGAGCAGTTCTTC.

This clone has a single count. This chain uses TRBV27 with TRBJ1-2; 8 bases agree with TRBD1. V lost 4 bases and J lost 5; bases outside the gene matches: 24. The germline CDR1 and CDR2 sequences are MNHEY and SMNVEV (reference sequence). CDR3 length: 20 residues. The CDR3 DNA reads as TGTGCCAGCAGTTCGCCTAACCCCCCGGGACAGGTCCTAACTAGGTATGGCTACACCTTC. This gives the protein CASSSPNPPGQVLTRYGYTF.

J is TRBJ1-6 and V is TRBV2; D gene uncertain. The CDR3 is 14 amino acids. Germline CDR1 is SNHLY and CDR2 is FYNNEI. Trimming left V 7 bases short and J 10 bases short, with 17 bases between. The CDR3: CASTRRPGTSPLHF. CDR3 nucleotides: TGTGCCAGCACCCGAAGGCCGGGAACGTCACCCCTCCACTTT.

This chain connects TRBV15 to TRBJ1-6; 9 nucleotides match TRBD1. Germline V gives CDR1 LNHNV, CDR2 YYDKDF (reference sequence). The CDR3 consists of 15 residues. Trimming took 6 bases from V and 9 from J; bases not matched to a gene: 9. CDR3 DNA sequence: TGTGCCACCAGTATAGACAGGGGGTCTTCTTCACCCCTCCACTTT. Residues: CATSIDRGSSSPLHF.

The rearrangement links TRBV29-1 to TRBJ2-1; TRBD2 agrees at 8 bases. The V and J ends lost 7 bases and 0 bases, in that order; junction bases with no gene match: 8. From germline, CDR1 is SQVTM and CDR2 ANQGSEA. CDR3 size: 15 residues. CDR3 DNA sequence: TGCAGCGCCATAGGAGCGGGAGACTCCTACAATGAGCAGTTCTTC. Translation: CSAIGAGDSYNEQFF.

The gene calls are TRBV5-1 and TRBJ1-1, with D perhaps TRBD1 (6 bases). Between the trimmed V and J ends, which lost 6 bases and 0 bases, there was a span of 12 bases. The germline CDR1 and CDR2 sequences are SGHRS and YFSETQ. The CDR3 is 14 amino acids. The CDR3 DNA sequence: TGCGCCAGCATTGGGGGCCCCATGAACACTGAAGCTTTCTTT. Translating gives CASIGGPMNTEAFF.

The V call is TRBV18, the J call TRBJ1-6, with D uncertain. CDR3 length equals 12 residues. In germline, CDR1 is KGHSH, CDR2 LQKENI. Trimming took off 6 bases at V and 4 bases at J, with 4 bases between the two ends. This chain's CDR3 is CASSRYNSPLHF. CDR3 coding DNA: TGTGCCAGCTCTCGTTATAATTCACCCCTCCACTTT.

This rearrangement joins TRBV27 to TRBJ1-2; no clear D gene. The CDR3 covers 12 residues. V was shortened by 5 bases and J by 1 base, with 5 bases between the two germline ends. Germline V gene sequence: CDR1 MNHEY, CDR2 SMNVEV (reference sequence). This CDR3 reads CASSPYNYGYTF. The CDR3 region has the DNA TGTGCCAGCAGTCCTTATAACTATGGCTACACCTTC.

This sequence joins TRBV6-5 and TRBJ2-1, with 10 bases fitting TRBD1. Germline values: CDR1 MNHEY, CDR2 SVGAGI. The V and J ends lost 7 bases and 11 bases, in that order; junction bases with no gene match: 14. The CDR3 is made up of 15 amino acids. The CDR3 region is CASTVGTGESGKQFF. CDR3 nucleotides: TGTGCCAGCACCGTCGGGACAGGGGAGTCGGGGAAGCAGTTCTTC.

CDR3 bases: TGTGCCAGTAGTCGACAGTCAGTTAATTCACCCCTCCACTTT. Its translation: CASSRQSVNSPLHF. The rearrangement links TRBV19 to TRBJ1-6; D perhaps matches TRBD1 (5 bases). Trimming shortened V by 5 bases and J by 6 bases, and 11 bases separated the two germline ends. The CDR3 spans 14 residues. Germline-derived CDR1 and CDR2 are LNHDA and SQIVND (reference sequence).

The genes are TRBV5-8 and TRBJ2-1; no clear D. Looked up from germline, CDR1 is SGHTS and CDR2 is YDEGEE. The CDR3 loop spans 15 amino acids. V gave up 1 base and J gave up 0 bases, with 8 bases separating them. DNA for the CDR3: TGTGCCAGCAGCTTGTTGCTCAGCTCCTACAATGAGCAGTTCTTC. Amino acids: CASSLLLSSYNEQFF.

The chain links TRBV5-4 to TRBJ2-3; TRBD2 matches at 7 bases. V gave up 1 base and J gave up 4 bases; unmatched junction bases: 6. CDR3 size: 15 residues. Germline-derived CDR1 and CDR2 are SGHNT and YYREEE (reference sequence). CDR3 region: CASSLNSGGADTQYF. The CDR3 region has the DNA TGTGCCAGCAGCTTGAATTCGGGGGGAGCAGATACGCAGTATTTT.

This chain's CDR3 is CASSSGQDEKLFF. Written as DNA, the CDR3 is TGCGCCAGCAGCTCGGGACAGGATGAAAAACTGTTTTTT. The chain recombines TRBV5-1 with TRBJ1-4, with TRBD1 matching over 8 bases. This CDR3 contains 13 residues. The germline CDR1 and CDR2 sequences are SGHRS and YFSETQ. The V segment lost 3 bases and the J segment 6 bases; nucleotides outside the gene matches: 1.

V is TRBV19 and J is TRBJ1-1; 10 bases line up with TRBD1. The CDR3 covers 14 residues. Germline CDR1 reads LNHDA; CDR2 reads SQIVND (reference sequence). V was clipped by 10 bases and J by 7 bases; unmatched bases: 12. The DNA for the CDR3 is TGTGCCACCTGGACAGGGGGGACTGGGGGTGAAGCTTTCTTT. Protein: CATWTGGTGGEAFF.

The chain uses TRBV9 and TRBJ2-1; 9 positions match TRBD2. Germline V gene lookup returns CDR1 SGDLS and CDR2 YYNGEE. The V segment lost 1 base and the J segment 4 bases; nucleotides outside the gene matches: 3. The CDR3 runs to 15 residues. This chain's CDR3 is CASSVLSGGYNEQFF. CDR3 nucleotides: TGTGCCAGCAGCGTATTAAGCGGGGGGTACAATGAGCAGTTCTTC.

This rearrangement joins TRBV4-1 to TRBJ2-7, with D perhaps TRBD2 (6 bases). With 1 base removed from V and 6 bases from J, the gap between germline ends came to 19 bases. Germline loops: CDR1 MGHRA, CDR2 YSYEKL. The CDR3 length is 16 residues. CDR3 sequence: CASSQGAGTTYGEQYF. Here the CDR3 DNA reads TGCGCCAGCAGCCAAGGGGCGGGAACTACCTACGGCGAGCAGTACTTC.

The CDR3 reads CASSPVRGGLLSSGNTIYF. DNA of the CDR3: TGCGCCAGTAGCCCAGTCCGGGGGGGGTTATTAAGCTCTGGAAACACCATATATTTT. The rearrangement joins TRBV5-1 to TRBJ1-3; D perhaps matches TRBD1 (5 bases). The length of the CDR3 is 19 residues. V was trimmed by 8 bases and J by 0 bases, leaving 27 bases between them. The germline gives CDR1 SGHRS, CDR2 YFSETQ.

The CDR3 DNA follows: TGTGCCAGCAGCTTAGGACTAGCGGGCGGCACCGGGGAGCTGTTTTTT. Its protein product is CASSLGLAGGTGELFF. V gene TRBV7-9 combines with J gene TRBJ2-2; 10 bases line up with TRBD2. Trimming cost V 1 base and J 4 bases; bases outside gene matches: 3. CDR3 size: 16 residues. Germline assignment: CDR1 SEHNR and CDR2 FQNEAQ (reference sequence).

The chain recombines TRBV18 with TRBJ1-2, with 8 positions matching TRBD1. Germline V CDR1 and CDR2: KGHSH, LQKENI. The CDR3 has 15 residues. V trimming: 3 bases; J trimming: 7 bases; junction bases outside the gene matches: 10. Here the CDR3 reads CASSPKDRVASGYTF. CDR3 DNA: TGTGCCAGCTCACCGAAGGACAGGGTGGCGTCTGGCTACACCTTC.

The chain uses TRBV12-5 and TRBJ1-1; D uncertain. There are 14 residues in the CDR3. Deletions cut 5 bases from V and 1 base from J, with 11 bases between. Germline V gene sequence: CDR1 LGHNT, CDR2 FRNRAP. This CDR3 reads CASGRQTENTEAFF. The CDR3 coding sequence is TGTGCTAGTGGTCGCCAGACTGAGAACACTGAAGCTTTCTTT.

The rearrangement links TRBV6-2 or TRBV6-3 to TRBJ2-7; 8 bases map to TRBD1. Germline V gene sequence: CDR1 MNHEY, CDR2 SVGEGT. V lost 2 bases, J lost 0 bases, and 9 bases stayed unmatched. This CDR3 is 17 amino acids long. CDR3 coding DNA: TGTGCCAGCAGTTACCGGACAGGGCGGGGTGGCTCCTACGAGCAGTACGTC. This encodes CASSYRTGRGGSYEQYV.

The J gene is TRBJ1-1, the V gene TRBV7-9; maybe TRBD1 (6 bases). The CDR3 is 12 residues long. Germline V gene sequence: CDR1 SEHNR, CDR2 FQNEAQ (reference sequence). V lost 6 bases and J lost 10, with 15 bases in between. CDR3 coding DNA: TGTGCCAGCAGTTCCGAGACAGGAACAGCTTTCTTT. Translated, it gives CASSSETGTAFF.

J is TRBJ1-6 and V is TRBV2; D unclear. Trimming pared 2 bases from V and 10 bases from J, leaving 6 bases between. There are 12 residues in the CDR3. Per germline, CDR1 SNHLY and CDR2 FYNNEI. CDR3 sequence reads: CASSETGSPLHF. As DNA, the CDR3 is TGTGCCAGCAGTGAAACGGGGTCACCCCTCCACTTT.

The chain couples TRBV19 to TRBJ1-1, with TRBD1 matching over 10 bases. Germline lookup yields CDR1 LNHDA and CDR2 SQIVND (reference sequence). Trimming took 9 bases from V and 1 from J; bases not matched to a gene: 11. The CDR3 is made up of 16 amino acids. This CDR3 is CASRLTGGMANTEAFF. CDR3 nucleotide sequence: TGTGCCAGCCGGTTGACAGGGGGCATGGCGAACACTGAAGCTTTCTTT. Full variable domain (outside the CDR3, taken from reference TRBV19 and TRBJ1-1): DGGITQSPKYLFRKEGQNVTLSCEQNLNHDAMYWYRQDPGQGLRLIYYSQIVNDFQKGDIAEGYSVSREKKESFPLTVTSAQKNPTAFYLCASRLTGGMANTEAFFGQGTRLTVV.

This clone has a handful of counts. The J gene is TRBJ1-5, the V gene TRBV6-5; D unclear. V lost 6 bases, J lost 0 bases, and 9 bases lay in between. The CDR3 is 14 residues long. The V gene's germline CDR1 is MNHEY and CDR2 SVGAGI. CDR3: CASSWSLSNQPQHF. CDR3 bases: TGTGCCAGCAGCTGGAGCCTTAGCAATCAGCCCCAGCATTTT.

The V call is TRBV2, the J call TRBJ1-4, with D possibly being TRBD1 (5 bases). The CDR3 covers 15 residues. Trimming cost V 6 bases and J 1 base, with 12 bases left between them. Germline lookup yields CDR1 SNHLY and CDR2 FYNNEI. This chain's CDR3 is CASSETVLTNEKLFF. The CDR3 DNA sequence: TGTGCCAGCAGCGAGACAGTTTTAACTAATGAAAAACTGTTTTTT.

This clone has just a few counts. At the DNA level, this CDR3 is encoded by other sequences in the same sample as well. The chain joins TRBV6-2 or TRBV6-3 to TRBJ2-5; 7 bases match TRBD2. The CDR3 contains 14 residues. Per germline, CDR1 MNHEY and CDR2 SVGEGT. The J segment lost 3 bases and the V segment lost 3 bases, leaving 4 bases of the junction unmatched. In nucleotides, the CDR3 is TGTGCCAGCAGTTATGGAGGGAGGGAAGAGACCCAGTACTTC. It translates to CASSYGGREETQYF.

The chain uses TRBV5-4 and TRBJ1-6, with TRBD1 as a possible D gene (5 bases). V lost 5 bases to trimming and J lost 10 bases, with 16 bases between them. Germline CDR1 and CDR2: SGHNT and YYREEE (reference sequence). The CDR3 is 14 amino acids. This CDR3 is CASRREGIASPLHF. DNA of the CDR3: TGTGCCAGCAGGAGGGAGGGGATAGCCTCACCCCTCCACTTT. The whole variable domain, remainder taken from reference TRBV5-4 and TRBJ1-6, is ETGVTQSPTHLIKTRGQQVTLRCSSQSGHNTVSWYQQALGQGPQFIFQYYREEENGRGNFPPRFSGLQFPNYSSELNVNALELDDSALYLCASRREGIASPLHFGNGTRLTVT.

The V call is TRBV7-8, the J call TRBJ2-3; maybe TRBD2 (6 bases). V lost 4 bases and J 4 bases, leaving 24 bases between the germline ends. Per the germline V gene, CDR1 is SGHVS and CDR2 is FQNEAQ. The CDR3 has 18 residues. DNA for the CDR3: TGTGCCAGCAGCTCCCCCCGGGTCCGGGACCCGGGGGCAGATACGCAGTATTTT. It is translated as CASSSPRVRDPGADTQYF.

The chain has TRBV2 and TRBJ2-3; 11 bases align to TRBD1. V gave up 5 bases and J gave up 0 bases; unmatched junction bases: 10. Germline V gene data show CDR1 as SNHLY and CDR2 as FYNNEI. CDR3 length: 18 amino acids. CDR3 bases: TGTGCCAGCAGTTGGGGAGGGACAGGGGGTGGAAGCACAGATACGCAGTATTTT. Protein product: CASSWGGTGGGSTDTQYF.

V is TRBV24-1 and J is TRBJ2-5, with D possibly TRBD1 on 8 matching bases. Per germline, CDR1 KGHDR and CDR2 SFDVKD. The CDR3 runs to 16 residues. Deletions cut 0 bases from V and 2 bases from J, with 12 bases between. The CDR3 DNA is TGTGCCACCAGTGATTTGAACAGGGGGGGGCAAGAGACCCAGTACTTC. It codes for CATSDLNRGGQETQYF.